Given below is one T cell receptor beta chain in context. The target antigen is unknown. PCR was performed using 60 Vbeta and 13 Jbeta primers. Some clones are missing from TCRdb's copy, which holds only in-frame ones; the method was immunoSEQ multiplex PCR. The sample contains around 150,000 clones, about 80% of which appear only once. These data are taken from a study of cytomegalovirus exposure and HLA in healthy donors. Overall study context: Most donors, less than 85% of around 400 genotyped, fell in the Caucasian-associated ancestry cluster.

Study outcomes and limitations: Most TCR sequences proved rare, with some public TCRs found in many donors. Productive rates of about 87% or about 30% were seen for most TCR beta V segments in an earlier analysis.

V gave up 4 bases and J gave up 1 base; unmatched junction bases: 10. CDR3 length equals 17 residues. The V gene's germline CDR1 is PRHDT and CDR2 FYEKMQ (reference sequence). These donors, healthy bone marrow donors, were studied. The sequenced material came from PBMCs. The chain has TRBV13 and TRBJ2-5; TRBD2 matches 9 bases. This TCR was sampled from a woman in her forties in good health and CMV-seronegative. The CDR3 protein is CASSSSGAGGPQETQYF. In DNA, the CDR3 is TGTGCCAGCAGCTCCAGTGGGGCGGGGGGGCCCCAAGAGACCCAGTACTTC.